Shown below are 8 T cell receptor beta chains from a single sample sequenced in a study of T cells in Graves' hyperthyroidism and ophthalmopathy. TCR beta CDR3 regions were amplified from RNA. TCR CDR3 underwent first-round RT-PCR with the HTBI primer set. TCRdb redid the calling of the multiplex PCR reads with MiXCR, one entry per CDR3 protein. The sample lists hundreds of thousands of distinct CDR3 sequences; around 19% were seen once. The sample was blood. These receptors all come from a woman aged 45-65 years with Graves' hyperthyroidism that later progressed to Graves' ophthalmopathy.

The V call is TRBV29-1, the J call TRBJ1-2; D is undetermined. From germline, CDR1 is SQVTM and CDR2 ANQGSEA. The CDR3 is 12 residues long. V gave up 0 bases and J gave up 4 bases, with 6 bases separating them. As DNA, the CDR3 is TGCAGCGTTGAAGATCAGCCCTATGGCTACACCTTC. It is translated as CSVEDQPYGYTF.

This clonotype was counted many times. The chain links TRBV5-6 to TRBJ2-7; TRBD2 matches at 8 bases. This CDR3 region has 14 residues. Germline V gene sequence: CDR1 SGHDT, CDR2 YYEEEE. Losses at the gene ends were 4 bases for V and 0 bases for J; bases not matched to a gene: 3. CDR3 nucleotide sequence: TGTGCCAGCAGCGCGGGGGGTTTCTCCTACGAGCAGTACTTC. It encodes CASSAGGFSYEQYF.

This clonotype was seen only a few times. The chain links TRBV5-1 to TRBJ2-3; D unclear. Germline-derived CDR1 and CDR2 are SGHRS and YFSETQ. The V gene lost 3 bases and the J gene lost 2 bases, with 16 bases spanning the gap. This CDR3 spans 16 amino acids. The CDR3 spells CASSSPGDAYTDTQYF. The CDR3 nucleotides are TGCGCCAGCAGCTCTCCGGGTGACGCATACACAGATACGCAGTATTTT.

At least ten counts were recorded for this clonotype. The chain is built from TRBV6-2 or TRBV6-3 and TRBJ2-1; TRBD2 matches at 11 bases. After removal of 7 bases from V and 10 bases from J, the junction contained 9 bases not matched to a gene. Germline CDR1 reads MNHEY; CDR2 reads SVGEGT. The CDR3 loop spans 14 amino acids. The CDR3 here is CASTHSGGALEQFF. CDR3 nucleotides: TGTGCCAGCACCCATAGCGGGGGGGCATTAGAGCAGTTCTTC.

This clonotype was counted ten times or more. DNA for the CDR3: TGTGCCAGCAGCTTACTCCTACAGCGGGGGGATAATGAGCAGTTCTTC. Its protein is CASSLLLQRGDNEQFF. This chain joins TRBV11-2 and TRBJ2-1; 9 nucleotides line up with TRBD2. Per germline, CDR1 SGHAT and CDR2 FQNNGV. With V trimmed by 2 bases and J by 7 bases, 9 bases remained unmatched. This CDR3 contains 16 residues.

This clonotype was observed many times. This rearrangement joins TRBV20-1 to TRBJ2-7; 7 bases align to TRBD1. Germline trimming cut 5 bases from V and 0 bases from J; bases unmatched to any gene: 16. The germline CDR1 and CDR2 sequences are DFQATT and SNEGSKA (reference sequence). The CDR3 length is 17 residues. The CDR3 DNA reads TGCAGTGCTTTCCTCTCGGGACAGAACTTAAACTCCTACGAGCAGTACTTC. Amino acids: CSAFLSGQNLNSYEQYF.

The chain recombines TRBV6-5 with TRBJ1-6, with D maybe TRBD1 (6 bases). This CDR3 is built from 15 residues. The V gene's germline CDR1 is MNHEY and CDR2 SVGAGI. Trimming took off 2 bases at V and 5 bases at J, with 10 bases between the two ends. The CDR3 sequence: CASSYEGVHNSPLHF. For the CDR3, the DNA is TGTGCCAGCAGTTACGAGGGGGTTCATAATTCACCCCTCCACTTT.

This sequence joins TRBV20-1 and TRBJ2-3, with 12 bases fitting TRBD2. Looked up from germline, CDR1 is DFQATT and CDR2 is SNEGSKA (reference sequence). The CDR3 contains 16 residues. With V trimmed by 6 bases and J by 2 bases, 9 bases remained unmatched. The CDR3 spells CSAPRTSGVYTDTQYF. Written as DNA, the CDR3 is TGCAGTGCCCCCCGGACTAGCGGGGTATACACAGATACGCAGTATTTT.